The 17 T cell receptor beta chains presented below share a single source sample, sequenced in a study of cytomegalovirus exposure and HLA in healthy donors (dated by TCRdb to 2016 to 2017). To prepare the library, the immunoSEQ multiplex PCR assay was applied. For the multiplex PCR, a mixture combining 60 forward primers for TCR Vbeta segments and 13 reverse primers for TCR Jbeta segments was used. TCRdb took this table from immuneACCESS and kept in-frame rearrangements with V and J called. Such tables lack part of the clones; where checked against another copy, unresolved V genes explain under half of the gap, and the rest is unexplained. The sample table contains 100,000 to 150,000 clones; only one count was recorded for nearly 80% of them. Roughly 5.9% of the sample is held by the ten biggest clonotypes. Sample: PBMCs. The receptors come from a woman between 40 and 50 years old in good health and CMV-seronegative.

The chain joins TRBV5-1 to TRBJ1-2, with 7 bases aligning to TRBD1. Per the germline V gene, CDR1 is SGHRS and CDR2 is YFSETQ. The CDR3 sequence is 15 residues long. V shed 5 bases, J shed 1 base, and the junction held 8 bases outside the gene matches. CDR3: CASSPGDSLNYGYTF. CDR3 nucleotide sequence: TGCGCCAGCAGTCCCGGGGACAGCCTTAACTATGGCTACACCTTC.

The chain joins TRBV5-5 to TRBJ1-2, with TRBD1 identical over 7 bases. Germline V gives CDR1 SGHKS, CDR2 YYEKEE (reference sequence). This CDR3 comprises 15 residues. With 2 bases clipped from V and 2 bases from J, the junction kept 6 bases outside the gene matches. CDR3 sequence: CASSLRTGSNYGYTF. The CDR3 DNA reads as TGTGCCAGCAGCTTAAGGACAGGTTCGAACTATGGCTACACCTTC.

The chain carries TRBV19 and TRBJ1-6; TRBD1 agrees at 7 bases. The CDR3 spans 13 residues. J was trimmed by 11 bases and V by 1 base; bases with no gene match: 2. The germline gives CDR1 LNHDA, CDR2 SQIVND (reference sequence). CDR3 nucleotides: TGTGCCAGTAGTATAGGGGGACAGACACCCCTCCACTTT. Translating it yields CASSIGGQTPLHF.

This chain joins TRBV5-6 and TRBJ2-1, with 7 positions matching TRBD1. This CDR3 is 14 amino acids long. CDR1 and CDR2 from the germline V gene are SGHDT and YYEEEE. J gave up 9 bases and V 4 bases, and 10 bases lay outside the gene matches. As DNA, the CDR3 is TGTGCCAGCAGCATGACAGGGCCCTCGGGTGAGCAGTTCTTC. Translated, it gives CASSMTGPSGEQFF.

V gene TRBV5-1 combines with J gene TRBJ2-2; weak D call: TRBD1 (7 bases). Germline loops: CDR1 SGHRS, CDR2 YFSETQ. This CDR3 region has 15 residues. V was clipped by 1 base and J by 6 bases, with 13 bases between them. CDR3 DNA: TGCGCCAGCAGCTTGTCCAGGGGGGAGTCCGGGGAGCTGTTTTTT. The encoded protein is CASSLSRGESGELFF.

This clone has a single count. The rearrangement links TRBV2 to TRBJ2-7; D call uncertain. Germline loops: CDR1 SNHLY, CDR2 FYNNEI. The CDR3 has 17 amino acids. Trimming left V 5 bases short and J 0 bases short, with 20 bases between. This CDR3 reads CASSQSPIEAFSYEQYF. The CDR3 bases are TGTGCCAGCAGTCAAAGTCCCATTGAAGCGTTCTCCTACGAGCAGTACTTC.

This clone was seen only a few times. The junction and the germline gene differ at one end; a read error may be behind it. This sequence joins TRBV19 and TRBJ2-4, with a tentative D call TRBD2 (6 bases). The V gene's germline CDR1 is LNHDA and CDR2 SQIVND (reference sequence). The CDR3 is 18 amino acids. The CDR3 bases are TGTGCCACCCCCTCAGGAGGGGCGAGGATAGTGGCCAAAAACAGTCAGTACTTC. As protein: CATPSGGARIVAKNSQYF.

This clone was found once. The chain recombines TRBV19 with TRBJ1-5; D is uncertain. CDR1 and CDR2 (germline): LNHDA, SQIVND (reference sequence). The CDR3 has 15 amino acids. V lost 4 bases and J lost 4, with 14 bases in between. The CDR3 nucleotides read TGTGCCAGTAGTACTGGCGCAGACTATAATCAGCCCCAGCATTTT. It yields the protein CASSTGADYNQPQHF.

In this sample, this clone turned up once. An end of the junction does not agree with germline; a read error may underlie this. This chain joins TRBV6-1 and TRBJ2-6, with 7 positions matching TRBD1. The CDR3 runs to 15 residues. The germline CDR1 and CDR2 sequences are MNHNS and SASEGT. As DNA, the CDR3 is TGTGCCAGCAGGACAGGGAGCTCTGGGGCCAACGGCCTGACTTTC. It yields the protein CASRTGSSGANGLTF.

This clone was detected a few times. The CDR3 region has the DNA TGCGCCAGCAGCTTGGGACGCTCTGGGGGCGTCCTCGCTGGGGCCAACGTCCTGACTTTC. Translating gives CASSLGRSGGVLAGANVLTF. The chain carries TRBV5-1 and TRBJ2-6; D is perhaps TRBD1 (6 bases). The V end lost 0 bases, the J end lost 2 bases, and 21 bases lay between the germline ends. CDR1 and CDR2 from the germline V gene are SGHRS and YFSETQ. This CDR3 has 20 amino acids.

The chain has TRBV7-2 and TRBJ1-5; D possibly corresponds to TRBD1 (6 bases). Trimming cost V 3 bases and J 7 bases, with 7 bases left between them. Germline V gene sequence: CDR1 SGHTA, CDR2 FQGNSA. The CDR3 is made up of 12 amino acids. The CDR3 reads CASSFRGQPQHF. The CDR3 bases are TGTGCCAGCAGCTTCAGGGGCCAGCCCCAGCATTTT.

The rearrangement uses TRBV7-3 and TRBJ1-2, with 10 bases identical to TRBD1. This CDR3 has 14 amino acids. V was clipped by 5 bases and J by 10 bases; unmatched bases: 10. The V gene's germline CDR1 is SGHTA and CDR2 FQGTGA. CDR3 residues: CASSKTRDRGAYTF. The CDR3, as DNA: TGTGCCAGCAGCAAGACCCGGGACAGGGGTGCCTACACCTTC.

This rearrangement joins TRBV4-1 to TRBJ2-5; D is perhaps TRBD2 (6 bases). The assigned J gene may be wrong: the sequence end matches TRBJ2-7 better. Germline CDR1 is MGHRA and CDR2 is YSYEKL. The CDR3 sequence is 17 residues long. CDR3 coding DNA: TGCGCCAGCAGCCAATATGGTGGGGGACTGGAGGCCTACGAGCAGTACTTC. Residues: CASSQYGGGLEAYEQYF.

The chain combines TRBV19 with TRBJ1-5; maybe TRBD1 (5 bases). The CDR3 has 15 amino acids. The germline V gene has CDR1 LNHDA and CDR2 SQIVND (reference sequence). The V end was cut by 6 bases, the J end by 5 bases, with 17 bases between. CDR3 protein: CASSRQTYPDQPQHF. CDR3 sequence (DNA): TGTGCCAGTAGCCGACAGACCTACCCGGATCAGCCCCAGCATTTT.

The genes are TRBV27 and TRBJ1-4; no reliable D call. Trimming took off 1 base at V and 0 bases at J, with 6 bases between the two ends. The CDR3 is 15 residues long. Germline values: CDR1 MNHEY, CDR2 SMNVEV (reference sequence). In nucleotides, the CDR3 is TGTGCCAGCAGTTTATTACCAGCAACTAATGAAAAACTGTTTTTT. It codes for CASSLLPATNEKLFF. Full variable domain (missing parts from reference TRBV27 and TRBJ1-4): EAQVTQNPRYLITVTGKKLTVTCSQNMNHEYMSWYRQDPGLGLRQIYYSMNVEVTDKGDVPEGYKVSRKEKRNFPLILESPSPNQTSLYFCASSLLPATNEKLFFGSGTQLSVL.

This chain connects TRBV28 to TRBJ2-5; TRBD1 aligns across 7 bases. The CDR3 spans 14 residues. Germline V gene sequence: CDR1 MDHEN, CDR2 SYDVKM. The junction had 5 bases not matched to a gene; V was cut back by 4 bases and J by 3 bases. CDR3 bases: TGTGCCAGCAGTTCGGGACAGCACAAAGAGACCCAGTACTTC. It codes for CASSSGQHKETQYF.

This chain uses TRBV7-9 with TRBJ1-4; 9 bases are shared with TRBD1. The CDR3 consists of 17 residues. Unmatched junction bases numbered 6, after V lost 4 bases and J lost 0 bases. The germline V gene encodes CDR1 SEHNR and CDR2 FQNEAQ (reference sequence). Here the CDR3 reads CASSSGQGTSTNEKLFF. CDR3 nucleotides: TGTGCCAGCAGCTCCGGACAGGGGACCTCAACTAATGAAAAACTGTTTTTT. The entire variable domain, with the rest obtained from reference TRBV7-9 and TRBJ1-4, is as follows: DTGVSQNPRHKITKRGQNVTFRCDPISEHNRLYWYRQTLGQGPEFLTYFQNEAQLEKSRLLSDRFSAERPKGSFSTLEIQRTEQGDSAMYLCASSSGQGTSTNEKLFFGSGTQLSVL.